The clone carrying this T cell receptor beta chain appeared once. The target antigen is unknown. The sample belongs to a study of cytomegalovirus exposure and HLA in healthy donors. Study-wide results and limits: The study flagged some 170 TCR beta chains as cytomegalovirus-associated.

PCR amplification relied on 60 Vbeta primers (plus 13 Jbeta primers). Sequenced by immunoSEQ multiplex PCR; TCRdb stores in-frame clones only, minus some. The sample has around 120,000 clones, 80% seen once. Germline V gene sequence: CDR1 MNHEY, CDR2 SMNVEV (reference sequence). CDR3 length: 16 amino acids. V lost 3 bases and J lost 4; bases outside the gene matches: 8. The clonotype originates from a female donor in good health and CMV-seropositive. The rearrangement links TRBV27 to TRBJ2-7, with 11 bases fitting TRBD2. The sequenced sample was PBMCs. The CDR3 loop is CASSFSGASGGYEQYF. CDR3 bases: TGTGCCAGCAGTTTCTCCGGGGCTAGCGGGGGGTACGAGCAGTACTTC.